Listed here are 28 T cell receptor beta chains from one sample, sequenced in a study of blood T cells in healthy people across ages. A sample-barcoded 5' primer and a J-beta primer mix were used in a second PCR of roughly 7 to 12 cycles. TCRdb ran MiXCR on the 5' RACE reads and lists one entry per CDR3 protein. The repertoire holds 2 million or so distinct CDR3 sequences, with around half as singletons. The sequenced material came from blood. These receptors were collected from a woman between 40 and 50 years old in good health.

This chain links TRBV6-2 or TRBV6-3 with TRBJ2-5; D gene uncertain. Trimming stripped 2 bases from V and 2 bases from J, with 12 bases between. The CDR3 is 15 amino acids. Germline V gives CDR1 MNHEY, CDR2 SVGEGT. CDR3 bases: TGTGCCAGCAGTTACAGGATGGCTAATCAAGAGACCCAGTACTTC. Protein product: CASSYRMANQETQYF.

The chain uses TRBV2 and TRBJ2-4, with D maybe TRBD1 (6 bases). V was trimmed by 1 base and J by 0 bases, leaving 10 bases between them. The CDR3 is 16 amino acids. Looked up from germline, CDR1 is SNHLY and CDR2 is FYNNEI. The CDR3 bases are TGTGCCAGCAGTGAAGACAGGGAGCTAGCCAAAAACATTCAGTACTTC. Translation: CASSEDRELAKNIQYF.

This clonotype has a handful of counts. The CDR3 region is CASSLPGIETQYF. The CDR3 DNA reads TGTGCCAGCAGTTTGCCAGGGATAGAGACCCAGTACTTC. This sequence joins TRBV12-3 or TRBV12-4 and TRBJ2-5; the D gene is possibly TRBD1 (5 bases). The CDR3 totals 13 residues. V lost 3 bases, J lost 4 bases, and 9 bases lay in between.

This clonotype was detected a few times. The V call is TRBV28, the J call TRBJ1-2; D ambiguous. V was cut by 5 bases and J by 3 bases, with 16 bases left in between. Germline V lookup: CDR1 MDHEN, CDR2 SYDVKM. This CDR3 has 15 amino acids. The CDR3: CASSLTQEFDYGYTF. The CDR3 DNA reads TGTGCCAGCAGTCTAACCCAGGAGTTTGACTATGGCTACACCTTC.

This clonotype was recorded at least ten times. V and J are TRBV27 and TRBJ1-2, with TRBD1 matching over 12 bases. Germline CDR1 is MNHEY and CDR2 is SMNVEV (reference sequence). CDR3 length: 15 amino acids. With 2 bases clipped from V and 2 bases from J, the junction kept 0 bases outside the gene matches. The CDR3 region has the DNA TGTGCCAGCAGTTTAGGGACAGGGGGCAACTATGGCTACACCTTC. This codes for CASSLGTGGNYGYTF.

V gene TRBV6-2 or TRBV6-3 combines with J gene TRBJ2-1; 16 nucleotides match TRBD2. The germline V gene encodes CDR1 MNHEY and CDR2 SVGEGT. Trimming removed 2 bases from V and 7 bases from J; junction bases left unmatched: 11. The CDR3 has 19 amino acids. CDR3 DNA sequence: TGTGCCAGCAGTTACCCGGGACTAGCGGGGGGGGTGGTTCCTAATGAGCAGTTCTTC. It yields the protein CASSYPGLAGGVVPNEQFF.

The chain joins TRBV15 to TRBJ2-3; TRBD1 aligns across 8 bases. Germline CDR1 reads LNHNV; CDR2 reads YYDKDF (reference sequence). Unmatched junction bases numbered 10, after V lost 5 bases and J lost 3 bases. The CDR3 covers 16 residues. The CDR3 DNA reads as TGTGCCACCAGCGGGCCGACAGGGGAGATAACAGATACGCAGTATTTT. Its translation is CATSGPTGEITDTQYF.

This chain joins TRBV20-1 and TRBJ1-2, with 8 positions matching TRBD1. V gave up 4 bases and J gave up 6 bases; unmatched junction bases: 7. CDR3 length: 13 residues. Germline V gene lookup returns CDR1 DFQATT and CDR2 SNEGSKA (reference sequence). CDR3 sequence: CSAKTGGRHGYTF. CDR3 bases: TGCAGTGCTAAAACAGGGGGTCGGCATGGCTACACCTTC.

This chain joins TRBV9 and TRBJ1-5; TRBD1 might be the D (5 bases). In germline, CDR1 is SGDLS, CDR2 YYNGEE. The CDR3 contains 17 residues. V was shortened by 4 bases and J by 1 base, with 18 bases between the two germline ends. The CDR3 nucleotides are TGTGCCAGCAGCTCAACCGGGGGAAGGGCAAGCAATCAGCCCCAGCATTTT. Translating it yields CASSSTGGRASNQPQHF.

The J gene is TRBJ2-1, the V gene TRBV20-1; no clear D gene. Trimming removed 0 bases at V and 5 bases at J, with 11 bases between. The CDR3 covers 14 residues. Germline V gene data show CDR1 as DFQATT and CDR2 as SNEGSKA (reference sequence). CDR3 amino acids: CSARDRVGNNEQFF. For the CDR3, the DNA is TGCAGTGCTAGAGATAGGGTCGGAAACAATGAGCAGTTCTTC.

This clonotype showed up just a few times. An end of the junction does not agree with germline; a read error may underlie this. The chain employs TRBV7-7 and TRBJ2-3; D gene unclear. The CDR3 runs to 15 residues. Germline CDR1 reads SSHAT; CDR2 reads FNYEAQ (reference sequence). CDR3 in amino acids: CASSLTFSYTDTQYF. CDR3 DNA sequence: TGTGCTAGCAGCTTAACATTTTCGTACACAGATACGCAGTATTTT. The full variable domain, in which reference TRBV7-7 and TRBJ2-3 provide the parts outside the CDR3, is GAGVSQSPRYKVTKRGQDVTLRCDPISSHATLYWYQQALGQGPEFLTYFNYEAQPDKSGLPSDRFSAERPEGSISTLTIQRTEQRDSAMYRCASSLTFSYTDTQYFGPGTRLTVL.

The CDR3 is CASSLGRRQAQETQYF. The CDR3 bases are TGTGCCAGCAGTTTAGGGAGAAGGCAGGCACAAGAGACCCAGTACTTC. The rearrangement links TRBV28 to TRBJ2-5; a weak D match, TRBD2 (5 bases). Germline V lookup: CDR1 MDHEN, CDR2 SYDVKM. The ends were cut back, 2 bases at V and 2 bases at J, with 15 bases in the middle. This CDR3 is 16 amino acids long.

This clonotype came up a few times. The rearrangement joins TRBV19 to TRBJ2-1; TRBD1 aligns across 8 bases. Germline V CDR1 and CDR2: LNHDA, SQIVND (reference sequence). V gave up 7 bases and J gave up 9 bases; unmatched junction bases: 11. The CDR3 has 14 residues. Here the CDR3 reads CASKQGGEPGEQFF. CDR3 DNA: TGTGCCAGTAAACAGGGGGGAGAGCCGGGTGAGCAGTTCTTC.

The V and J genes are TRBV29-1 and TRBJ1-2, with 10 nucleotides matching TRBD1. Germline V gene sequence: CDR1 SQVTM, CDR2 ANQGSEA. V shed 1 base and J 7 bases; nucleotides not matched to a gene: 6. This CDR3 is 14 amino acids long. The CDR3 protein is CSVEVRDRGGGYTF. For the CDR3, the DNA is TGCAGCGTTGAAGTTAGGGACAGGGGAGGTGGCTACACCTTC.

The table lists this clonotype with a few counts. The chain has TRBV5-1 and TRBJ2-1; possibly TRBD1 or TRBD2 for D (5 bases each). The CDR3 contains 16 residues. In germline, CDR1 is SGHRS, CDR2 YFSETQ. With 5 bases removed from V and 0 bases from J, the gap between germline ends came to 15 bases. The CDR3 DNA follows: TGCGCCAGCAGTGGGACGGTACTGAGCTCCTACAATGAGCAGTTCTTC. It specifies CASSGTVLSSYNEQFF.

There are a few counts of this clonotype. The chain uses TRBV12-3 or TRBV12-4 and TRBJ2-3; D call uncertain. The V and J ends lost 5 bases and 6 bases respectively, with 12 bases between them. This CDR3 spans 13 amino acids. The CDR3 DNA follows: TGTGCCAGCAGTACCAACACGGAGGATACGCAGTATTTT. Translated: CASSTNTEDTQYF.

The chain has TRBV6-5 and TRBJ1-2; possible D gene TRBD1, 6 bases. The CDR3 contains 13 residues. The V and J ends lost 5 bases and 7 bases respectively, with 14 bases between them. Per germline, CDR1 MNHEY and CDR2 SVGAGI. The CDR3 DNA sequence: TGTGCCAGCAGTCCCGGAGGACAGCGTGGCTACACCTTC. Translated: CASSPGGQRGYTF.

Turning to this clonotype: One end of the junction varies from germline; a read error may be responsible. V and J are TRBV7-2 and TRBJ1-5; the D gene is possibly TRBD1 (6 bases). This CDR3 has 15 residues. The germline gives CDR1 SGHTA, CDR2 FQGNSA. CDR3: CASGFGQSLNQPQHF. The CDR3 DNA follows: TGTGCCAGCGGCTTTGGACAGAGCCTCAATCAGCCCCAGCATTTT.

J is TRBJ1-6 and V is TRBV5-1, with D maybe TRBD1 (6 bases). The CDR3 is 14 amino acids. Trimming left V 4 bases short and J 10 bases short, with 15 bases between. Germline-derived CDR1 and CDR2 are SGHRS and YFSETQ. The CDR3 here is CASSDRQVDSPLHF. DNA for the CDR3: TGCGCCAGCAGCGACCGACAGGTGGACTCACCCCTCCACTTT. Looking up the rest from reference TRBV5-1 and TRBJ1-6 gives the full variable domain: KAGVTQTPRYLIKTRGQQVTLSCSPISGHRSVSWYQQTPGQGLQFLFEYFSETQRNKGNFPGRFSGRQFSNSRSEMNVSTLELGDSALYLCASSDRQVDSPLHFGNGTRLTVT.

CDR3 sequence reads: CSARDRPSAPEQYF. The CDR3 DNA follows: TGCAGTGCTAGAGACCGACCCTCGGCGCCCGAGCAGTACTTC. The rearrangement links TRBV20-1 to TRBJ2-7, with D unresolved. There are 14 residues in the CDR3. V gave up 0 bases and J gave up 6 bases, with 15 bases separating them. CDR1 is DFQATT, CDR2 SNEGSKA, per germline (reference sequence).

The gene calls are TRBV5-6 and TRBJ1-5; a weak D match, TRBD1 (6 bases). This CDR3 region has 16 residues. The germline V gene encodes CDR1 SGHDT and CDR2 YYEEEE. The V end was cut by 7 bases, the J end by 3 bases, with 20 bases between. DNA of the CDR3: TGTGCCAGCCACATGGCGGGGGGGGCGAACAATCAGCCCCAGCATTTT. As protein: CASHMAGGANNQPQHF.

The chain employs TRBV4-2 and TRBJ1-2; 8 bases match TRBD1. The CDR3 consists of 15 residues. Germline trimming cut 4 bases from V and 8 bases from J; bases unmatched to any gene: 12. The V gene's germline CDR1 is LGHNA and CDR2 YNFKEQ. The CDR3 here is CASSPTNQGAGGYTF. The CDR3 DNA follows: TGTGCCAGCAGCCCAACGAATCAGGGGGCAGGAGGCTACACCTTC.

CDR3: CASSSPGLAGTDTQYF. The CDR3 DNA is TGTGCCAGCAGCTCGCCGGGACTAGCGGGGACAGATACGCAGTATTTT. The chain links TRBV5-6 to TRBJ2-3, with 13 bases lining up with TRBD2. The CDR3 spans 16 residues. Per germline, CDR1 SGHDT and CDR2 YYEEEE. Trimming removed 3 bases from V and 3 bases from J; junction bases left unmatched: 4.

The chain recombines TRBV24-1 with TRBJ2-3; 8 nucleotides align to TRBD1. The CDR3 covers 15 residues. Trimming removed 7 bases from V and 6 bases from J; junction bases left unmatched: 11. CDR1 and CDR2 (germline): KGHDR, SFDVKD. This CDR3 is CATSKTGAVDDTQYF. The CDR3 nucleotides read TGTGCCACCAGCAAGACAGGGGCGGTTGACGATACGCAGTATTTT.

This clonotype was seen only a few times. The rearrangement joins TRBV6-5 to TRBJ2-3, with a tentative D call TRBD2 (6 bases). The CDR3 runs 17 residues. Germline lookup yields CDR1 MNHEY and CDR2 SVGAGI. Trimming removed 0 bases at V and 1 base at J, with 14 bases between. DNA of the CDR3: TGTGCCAGCAGTTACTCGAAACTAGCCAACGGCACAGATACGCAGTATTTT. Residues: CASSYSKLANGTDTQYF.

This clonotype was counted once. The rearrangement links TRBV13 to TRBJ2-3, with 15 bases aligning to TRBD2. The junction had 9 bases not matched to a gene; V was cut back by 2 bases and J by 0 bases. The CDR3 is 20 residues long. Germline values: CDR1 PRHDT, CDR2 FYEKMQ (reference sequence). CDR3 sequence (DNA): TGTGCCAGCAGCTTAAGACTCGGGACTAGCGGGGGGTATAGCACAGATACGCAGTATTTT. This sequence encodes CASSLRLGTSGGYSTDTQYF. Drawing the rest from reference TRBV13 and TRBJ2-3, the complete variable domain is AAGVIQSPRHLIKEKRETATLKCYPIPRHDTVYWYQQGPGQDPQFLISFYEKMQSDKGSIPDRFSAQQFSDYHSELNMSSLELGDSALYFCASSLRLGTSGGYSTDTQYFGPGTRLTVL.

The chain uses TRBV6-2 or TRBV6-3 and TRBJ2-4; 8 positions agree with TRBD1. The CDR3 loop spans 14 amino acids. The junction had 8 bases not matched to a gene; V was cut back by 7 bases and J by 6 bases. Germline V gene sequence: CDR1 MNHEY, CDR2 SVGEGT. The CDR3 DNA follows: TGTGCCAGCAAATCGGACAGGGTCGGAAACATTCAGTACTTC. As protein: CASKSDRVGNIQYF.

The chain employs TRBV7-2 and TRBJ1-2; D might be TRBD1 (6 bases). The CDR3 length is 13 residues. The V end was cut by 6 bases, the J end by 3 bases, with 11 bases between. CDR1 SGHTA and CDR2 FQGNSA come from the germline V gene. Written as DNA, the CDR3 is TGTGCCAGCAGGGGGGGCAGCTACTATGGCTACACCTTC. This gives the protein CASRGGSYYGYTF. Filled out from reference TRBV7-2 and TRBJ1-2, the complete variable domain reads GAGVSQSPSNKVTEKGKDVELRCDPISGHTALYWYRQSLGQGLEFLIYFQGNSAPDKSGLPSDRFSAERTGGSVSTLTIQRTQQEDSAVYLCASRGGSYYGYTFGSGTRLTVV.